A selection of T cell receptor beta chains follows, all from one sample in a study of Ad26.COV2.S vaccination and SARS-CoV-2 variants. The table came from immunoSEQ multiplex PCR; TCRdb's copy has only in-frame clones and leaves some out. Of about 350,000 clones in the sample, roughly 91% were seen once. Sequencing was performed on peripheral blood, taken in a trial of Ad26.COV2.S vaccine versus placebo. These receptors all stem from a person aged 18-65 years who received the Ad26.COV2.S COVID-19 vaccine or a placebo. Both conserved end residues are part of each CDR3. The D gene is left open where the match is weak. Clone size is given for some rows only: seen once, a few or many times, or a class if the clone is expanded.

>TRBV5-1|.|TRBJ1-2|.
CASSPARGNYGYTF
TGCGCCAGCAGCCCGGCCCGGGGCAACTATGGCTACACCTTC
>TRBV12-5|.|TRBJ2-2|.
CASGRLTGELFF
TGTGCTAGTGGCAGACTAACCGGGGAGCTGTTTTTT
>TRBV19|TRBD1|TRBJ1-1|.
CASSSGQGNTEAFF
TGTGCCAGTAGCTCGGGACAGGGGAACACTGAAGCTTTCTTT
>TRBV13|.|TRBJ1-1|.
CASRYVTEAFF
TGTGCCAGCAGATACGTTACTGAAGCTTTCTTT
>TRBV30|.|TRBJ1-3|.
CAWSVGTDSGNTIYF
TGTGCCTGGAGTGTTGGGACGGACTCTGGAAACACCATATATTTT
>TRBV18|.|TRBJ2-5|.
CASSQSKQETQYF
TGTGCCAGCTCACAGTCAAAGCAAGAGACCCAGTACTTC
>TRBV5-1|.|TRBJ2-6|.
CASSFGQLERANVLTF
TGCGCCAGCAGCTTCGGACAGTTAGAAAGGGCCAACGTCCTGACTTTC
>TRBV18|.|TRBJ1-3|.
CASSPPSGAGNTIYF
TGTGCCAGCTCACCACCATCAGGGGCTGGAAACACCATATATTTT
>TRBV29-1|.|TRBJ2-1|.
CSVDPGYNEQFF
TGCAGCGTTGATCCGGGCTACAATGAGCAGTTCTTC
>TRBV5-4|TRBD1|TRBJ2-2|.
CASSIWTGRDTGELFF
TGTGCCAGCAGCATATGGACAGGTAGAGACACCGGGGAGCTGTTTTTT
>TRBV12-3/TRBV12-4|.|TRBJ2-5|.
CASSLRGRETQYF
TGTGCCAGCAGTTTGCGGGGTCGGGAGACCCAGTACTTC
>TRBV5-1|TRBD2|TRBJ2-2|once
CASSALAGANTGELFF
TGCGCCAGCAGCGCACTAGCGGGGGCGAACACCGGGGAGCTGTTTTTT
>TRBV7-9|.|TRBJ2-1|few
CASSLALTGRYEQFF
TGTGCCAGCAGCTTAGCATTGACAGGGAGGTATGAGCAGTTCTTC
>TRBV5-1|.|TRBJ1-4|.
CASSPGNPNEKLFF
TGCGCCAGCAGCCCCGGGAATCCTAATGAAAAACTGTTTTTT
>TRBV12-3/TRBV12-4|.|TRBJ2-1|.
CASSLAAEGEQFF
TGTGCCAGCAGTTTAGCCGCCGAGGGTGAGCAGTTCTTC
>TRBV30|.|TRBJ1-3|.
CAWSVNYSGNTIYF
TGTGCCTGGAGTGTGAACTACTCTGGAAACACCATATATTTT
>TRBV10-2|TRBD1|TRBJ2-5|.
CASSFRQGGKTQYF
TGCGCCAGCAGCTTCAGACAGGGCGGCAAGACCCAGTACTTC
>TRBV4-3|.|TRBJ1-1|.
CASSQERGMNTEAFF
TGCGCCAGCAGCCAAGAGCGGGGAATGAACACTGAAGCTTTCTTT
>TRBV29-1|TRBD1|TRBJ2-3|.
CSVEGHRTGGPDTQYF
TGCAGCGTAGAAGGTCACCGCACAGGGGGCCCAGATACGCAGTATTTT
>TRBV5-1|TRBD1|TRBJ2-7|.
CASSLPGQRSDEQYF
TGCGCCAGCAGCCTACCGGGACAGCGGTCCGACGAGCAGTACTTC
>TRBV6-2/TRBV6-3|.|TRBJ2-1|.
CASSHLLGGINYNEQFF
TGTGCCAGCAGTCACTTGCTGGGCGGGATCAACTACAATGAGCAGTTCTTC
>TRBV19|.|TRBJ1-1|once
CASSLTANLNTEAFF
TGTGCCAGTAGTCTTACAGCGAATTTGAACACTGAAGCTTTCTTT
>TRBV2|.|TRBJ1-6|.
CASSVTRGRSPLHF
TGTGCCAGCAGTGTCACCCGAGGACGTTCACCCCTCCACTTT
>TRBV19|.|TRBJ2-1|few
CASSKKVASSYNEQFF
TGTGCCAGTAGCAAAAAGGTCGCTAGCTCCTACAATGAGCAGTTCTTC
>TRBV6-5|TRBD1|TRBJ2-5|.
CASSLDRGDVETQYF
TGTGCCAGCAGCCTGGACAGGGGGGATGTTGAGACCCAGTACTTC
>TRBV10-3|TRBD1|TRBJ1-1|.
CAISEQMSGGGTEAFF
TGTGCCATCAGTGAGCAGATGTCAGGGGGGGGGACTGAAGCTTTCTTT
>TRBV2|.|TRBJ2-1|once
CASKLDTYNEQFF
TGTGCCAGCAAACTAGATACCTACAATGAGCAGTTCTTC
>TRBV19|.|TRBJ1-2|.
CASSIVGGNNYGYTF
TGTGCCAGTAGTATAGTTGGAGGGAATAACTATGGCTACACCTTC
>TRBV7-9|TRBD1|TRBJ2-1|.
CASSLPGTVYNEQFF
TGTGCCAGCAGCTTACCCGGGACAGTGTACAATGAGCAGTTCTTC
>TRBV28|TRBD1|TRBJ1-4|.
CASSLGGTENPNEKLFF
TGTGCCAGCAGTTTAGGTGGGACAGAGAACCCTAATGAAAAACTGTTTTTT
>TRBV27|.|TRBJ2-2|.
CASVPRGGPNTGELFF
TGTGCCAGCGTCCCAAGGGGGGGGCCGAACACCGGGGAGCTGTTTTTT
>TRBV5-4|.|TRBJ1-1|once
CASSHDTDSYQAFF
TGTGCCAGCAGCCACGACACGGACTCCTATCAAGCTTTCTTT
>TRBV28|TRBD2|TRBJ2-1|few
CASSLIFSGRIRSGSYNEQFF
TGTGCCAGCAGTTTAATCTTTAGCGGGAGGATTAGAAGTGGCTCCTACAATGAGCAGTTCTTC